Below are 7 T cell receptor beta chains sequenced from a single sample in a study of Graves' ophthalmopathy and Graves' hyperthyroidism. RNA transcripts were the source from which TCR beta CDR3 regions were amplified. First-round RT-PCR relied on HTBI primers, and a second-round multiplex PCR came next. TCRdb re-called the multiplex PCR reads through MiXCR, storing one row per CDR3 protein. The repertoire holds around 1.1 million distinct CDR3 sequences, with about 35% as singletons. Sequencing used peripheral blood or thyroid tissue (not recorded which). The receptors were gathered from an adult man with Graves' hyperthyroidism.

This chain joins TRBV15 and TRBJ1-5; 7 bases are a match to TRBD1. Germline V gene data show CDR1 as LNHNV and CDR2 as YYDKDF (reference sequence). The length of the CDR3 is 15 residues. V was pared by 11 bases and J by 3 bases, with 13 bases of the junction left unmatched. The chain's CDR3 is CAWSNRDSNNQPQHF. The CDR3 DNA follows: TGTGCCTGGAGCAACCGGGACAGTAACAATCAGCCCCAGCATTTT.

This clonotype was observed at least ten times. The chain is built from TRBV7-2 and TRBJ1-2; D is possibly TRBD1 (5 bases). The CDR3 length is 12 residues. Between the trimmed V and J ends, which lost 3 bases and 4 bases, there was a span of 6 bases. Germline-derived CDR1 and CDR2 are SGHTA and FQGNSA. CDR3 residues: CASSLTAYGYTF. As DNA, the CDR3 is TGTGCCAGCAGCTTGACAGCCTATGGCTACACCTTC.

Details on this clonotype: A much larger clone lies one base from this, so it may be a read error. In DNA, the CDR3 is TGTGCCAGCAGCTTGGGACAGCACCTCACGGGGACACCCCTCCACTTT. Residues: CASSLGQHLTGTPLHF. The rearrangement links TRBV6-5 to TRBJ1-6, with 7 bases that match TRBD1. CDR1 is MNHEY and CDR2 is SVGAGI in the germline V gene. The CDR3 is 16 amino acids. J was trimmed by 11 bases and V by 6 bases; bases with no gene match: 16.

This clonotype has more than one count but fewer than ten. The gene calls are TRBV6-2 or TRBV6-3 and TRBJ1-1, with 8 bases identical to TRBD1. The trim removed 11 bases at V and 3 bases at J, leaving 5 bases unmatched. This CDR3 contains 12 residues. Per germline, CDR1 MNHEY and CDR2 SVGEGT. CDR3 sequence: CAAETGDTEAFF. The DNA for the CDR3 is TGTGCCGCCGAGACAGGGGACACTGAAGCTTTCTTT.

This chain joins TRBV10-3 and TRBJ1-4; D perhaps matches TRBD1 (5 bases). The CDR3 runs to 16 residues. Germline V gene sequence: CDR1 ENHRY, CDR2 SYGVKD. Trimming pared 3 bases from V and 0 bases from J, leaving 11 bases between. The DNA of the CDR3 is TGTGCCATCAGTGACCCGACGACAGCAACTAATGAAAAACTGTTTTTT. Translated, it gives CAISDPTTATNEKLFF.

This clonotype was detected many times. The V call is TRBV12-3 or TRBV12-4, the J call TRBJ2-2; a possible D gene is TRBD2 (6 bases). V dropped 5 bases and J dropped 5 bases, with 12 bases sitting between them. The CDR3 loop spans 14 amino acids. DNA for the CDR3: TGTGCCAGCAGTCCCCTAGGACTAACCGGGGAGCTGTTTTTT. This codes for CASSPLGLTGELFF.

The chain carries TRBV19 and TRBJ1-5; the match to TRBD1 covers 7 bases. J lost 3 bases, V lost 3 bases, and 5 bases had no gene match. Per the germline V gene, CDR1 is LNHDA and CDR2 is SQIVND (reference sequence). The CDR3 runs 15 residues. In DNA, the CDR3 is TGTGCCAGTAGTATTGGACAGGCTTTCAATCAGCCCCAGCATTTT. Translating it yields CASSIGQAFNQPQHF.